This TCR beta chain stems from a study of graft-versus-host responses after intestinal transplantation. Overall study: Each recipient received a multivisceral, liver-intestinal, or isolated intestinal graft.

General study findings and limits: Declining HvG levels early post-transplant were linked to peak circulating GvH clone levels.

A remark on this clone: Its antigen is as yet unknown.

Sequencing was performed with immunoSEQ multiplex PCR; in TCRdb, only in-frame clones are kept and a portion is missing. The sample includes 15,000 or so clones, around 74% of them seen just once. Lymphocytes from graft epithelium and lamina propria were isolated. The sample consisted of ileum tissue, taken 14 days after transplant. This receptor was identified in a human patient who received an intestinal transplant, so some T cells may come from the graft donor.

CDR3 loop: CASSHFPGKTGGGYNEQFF. CDR3 nucleotides: TGCGCCAGCAGCCATTTTCCTGGCAAAACAGGGGGAGGGTACAATGAGCAGTTCTTC. The chain couples TRBV4-1 to TRBJ2-1, with D tentatively TRBD1 (8 bases). The CDR3 covers 19 residues. The germline gives CDR1 MGHRA, CDR2 YSYEKL. V lost 3 bases and J lost 4, with 25 bases in between.